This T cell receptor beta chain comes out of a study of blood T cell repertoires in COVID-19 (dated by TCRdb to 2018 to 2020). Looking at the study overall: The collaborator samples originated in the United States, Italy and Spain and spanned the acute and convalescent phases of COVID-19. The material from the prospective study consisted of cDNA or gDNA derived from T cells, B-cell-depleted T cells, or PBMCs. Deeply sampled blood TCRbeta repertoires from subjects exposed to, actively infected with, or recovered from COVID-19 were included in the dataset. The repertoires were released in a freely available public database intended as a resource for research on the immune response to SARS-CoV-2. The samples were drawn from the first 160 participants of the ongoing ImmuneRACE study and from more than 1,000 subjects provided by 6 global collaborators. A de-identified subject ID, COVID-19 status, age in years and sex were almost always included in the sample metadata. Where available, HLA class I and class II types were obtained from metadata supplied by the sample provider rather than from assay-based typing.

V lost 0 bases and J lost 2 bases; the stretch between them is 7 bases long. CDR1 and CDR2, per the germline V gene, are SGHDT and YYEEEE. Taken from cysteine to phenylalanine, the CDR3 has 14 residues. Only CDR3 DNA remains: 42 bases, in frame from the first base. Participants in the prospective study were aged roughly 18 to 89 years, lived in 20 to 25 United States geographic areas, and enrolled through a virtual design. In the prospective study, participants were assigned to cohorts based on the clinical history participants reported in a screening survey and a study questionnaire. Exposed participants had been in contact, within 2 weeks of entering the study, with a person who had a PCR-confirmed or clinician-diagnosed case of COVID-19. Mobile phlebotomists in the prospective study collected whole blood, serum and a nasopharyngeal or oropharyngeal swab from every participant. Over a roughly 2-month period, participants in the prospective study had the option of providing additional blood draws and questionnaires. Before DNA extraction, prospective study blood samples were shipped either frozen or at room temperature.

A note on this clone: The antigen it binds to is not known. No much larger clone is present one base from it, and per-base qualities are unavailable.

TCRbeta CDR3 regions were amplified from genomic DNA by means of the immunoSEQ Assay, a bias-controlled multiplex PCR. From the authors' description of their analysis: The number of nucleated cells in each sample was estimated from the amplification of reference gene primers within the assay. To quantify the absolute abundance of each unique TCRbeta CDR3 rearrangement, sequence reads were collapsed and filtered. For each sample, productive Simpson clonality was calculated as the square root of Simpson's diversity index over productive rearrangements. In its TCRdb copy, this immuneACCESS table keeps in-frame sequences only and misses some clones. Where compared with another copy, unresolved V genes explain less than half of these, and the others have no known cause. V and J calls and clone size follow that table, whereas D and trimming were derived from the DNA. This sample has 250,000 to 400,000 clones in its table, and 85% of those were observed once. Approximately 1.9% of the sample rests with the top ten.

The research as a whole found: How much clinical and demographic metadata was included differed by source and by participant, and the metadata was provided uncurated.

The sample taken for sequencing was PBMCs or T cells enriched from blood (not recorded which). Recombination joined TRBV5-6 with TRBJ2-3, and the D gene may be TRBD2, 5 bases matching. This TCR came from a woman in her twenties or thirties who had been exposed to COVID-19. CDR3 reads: CASSLASFTDTQYF. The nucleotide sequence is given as TGTGCCAGCAGCTTGGCTAGCTTCACAGATACGCAGTATTTT.